One and the same sample provided the 26 T cell receptor beta chains below, sequenced in a study of blood T cell repertoires in COVID-19. Assay used: immunoSEQ multiplex PCR; TCRdb lists only in-frame clones, some missing. This sample has about 69,000 clones, with roughly four fifths found just once. Sequencing used peripheral blood. These receptors all stem from a human donor in a cohort sampled during active COVID-19.

The rearrangement links TRBV7-6 to TRBJ2-7; weak D call: TRBD1 (6 bases). V was cut by 3 bases and J by 2 bases, with 8 bases left in between. The CDR3 contains 13 residues. Per the germline V gene, CDR1 is SGHVS and CDR2 is FNYEAQ. CDR3 coding DNA: TGTGCCAGCAGCTTGGACAGAACCTACGAGCAGTACTTC. It is translated as CASSLDRTYEQYF. Together with reference TRBV7-6 and TRBJ2-7, the CDR3 gives the full variable domain: GAGVSQSPRYKVTKRGQDVALRCDPISGHVSLYWYRQALGQGPEFLTYFNYEAQQDKSGLPNDRFSAERPEGSISTLTIQRTEQRDSAMYRCASSLDRTYEQYFGPGTRLTVT.

The rearrangement links TRBV7-9 to TRBJ1-2, with 7 positions matching TRBD1. This CDR3 is built from 16 residues. Germline assignment: CDR1 SEHNR and CDR2 FQNEAQ (reference sequence). V shed 7 bases and J 2 bases; nucleotides not matched to a gene: 13. The CDR3 reads CASTRVRGQRNYGYTF. CDR3 nucleotides: TGTGCCAGCACCCGAGTTCGGGGACAGCGGAACTATGGCTACACCTTC.

The chain links TRBV5-1 to TRBJ1-2; D possibly corresponds to TRBD1 (6 bases). CDR3 length: 15 residues. Trimming pared 0 bases from V and 2 bases from J, leaving 11 bases between. Germline CDR1 SGHRS, CDR2 YFSETQ. Here the CDR3 DNA reads TGCGCCAGCAGCTTGGGTGGGACACCAAACTATGGCTACACCTTC. Translated: CASSLGGTPNYGYTF.

The chain employs TRBV5-1 and TRBJ2-2; 9 bases fit TRBD1. This CDR3 comprises 15 residues. J gave up 4 bases and V 7 bases, and 8 bases lay outside the gene matches. Germline V gene data show CDR1 as SGHRS and CDR2 as YFSETQ. CDR3 nucleotides: TGCGCCAGCGGCCGACAGGGGGGAAGCACCGGGGAGCTGTTTTTT. It encodes CASGRQGGSTGELFF.

The genes are TRBV7-9 and TRBJ1-2, with TRBD1 identical over 8 bases. This CDR3 contains 14 residues. CDR1 SEHNR and CDR2 FQNEAQ come from the germline V gene (reference sequence). V lost 4 bases, J lost 4 bases, and 5 bases stayed unmatched. Here the CDR3 DNA reads TGTGCCAGCAGCTCGCAGGGGGCTAGCTATGGCTACACCTTC. Protein: CASSSQGASYGYTF.

This clone occurred a few times. The chain uses TRBV5-4 and TRBJ1-2; TRBD1 matches at 12 bases. The CDR3 totals 15 residues. The germline V gene has CDR1 SGHNT and CDR2 YYREEE (reference sequence). V lost 5 bases, J lost 6 bases, and 8 bases stayed unmatched. CDR3: CASSSGTGGADGYTF. Written as DNA, the CDR3 is TGTGCCAGCAGTTCAGGGACAGGGGGCGCGGATGGCTACACCTTC.

There are a few counts of this clone. The rearrangement links TRBV2 to TRBJ2-7, with a tentative D call TRBD2 (6 bases). Per germline, CDR1 SNHLY and CDR2 FYNNEI. The CDR3 totals 13 residues. Trimming stripped 7 bases from V and 0 bases from J, with 10 bases between. The DNA for the CDR3 is TGTGCCAGCAAAAGGGACTTCTCCTACGAGCAGTACTTC. Translation: CASKRDFSYEQYF.

J is TRBJ2-1 and V is TRBV5-8, with 11 bases lining up with TRBD2. There are 14 residues in the CDR3. V gave up 4 bases and J gave up 13 bases; unmatched junction bases: 10. Germline V gives CDR1 SGHTS, CDR2 YDEGEE. DNA of the CDR3: TGTGCCAGCAGCCCAAGACTAGCGGGGCGACTCCAGTTCTTC. Amino acids: CASSPRLAGRLQFF.

J is TRBJ1-2 and V is TRBV6-1, with no clear D. Per the germline V gene, CDR1 is MNHNS and CDR2 is SASEGT. The CDR3 is 15 amino acids. The V end lost 2 bases, the J end lost 3 bases, and 13 bases lay between the germline ends. CDR3 protein: CASSERGDFYYGYTF. CDR3 in DNA: TGTGCCAGCAGTGAACGGGGAGATTTTTACTATGGCTACACCTTC.

The chain carries TRBV29-1 and TRBJ2-1; a possible D gene is TRBD1 (6 bases). V lost 8 bases and J 0 bases, leaving 17 bases between the germline ends. Germline V gives CDR1 SQVTM, CDR2 ANQGSEA. This CDR3 spans 15 amino acids. CDR3 in amino acids: CSTSTGPSSYNEQFF. The CDR3 DNA follows: TGCAGCACCTCGACAGGCCCGAGCTCCTACAATGAGCAGTTCTTC.

V gene TRBV5-8 combines with J gene TRBJ2-3; 12 bases agree with TRBD2. The CDR3 contains 16 residues. The germline gives CDR1 SGHTS, CDR2 YDEGEE. The J segment lost 3 bases and the V segment lost 3 bases, leaving 5 bases of the junction unmatched. CDR3 region: CASSWGTSGYTDTQYF. The CDR3 DNA is TGTGCCAGCAGCTGGGGGACTAGCGGGTATACAGATACGCAGTATTTT.

The chain joins TRBV10-1 to TRBJ2-5; 10 positions agree with TRBD1. Germline V gene data show CDR1 as WNHNN and CDR2 as SYGVQD (reference sequence). The V segment lost 2 bases and the J segment 5 bases; nucleotides outside the gene matches: 8. The CDR3 sequence is 16 residues long. The CDR3: CASSESMGQGMETQYF. Written as DNA, the CDR3 is TGCGCCAGCAGTGAGAGCATGGGACAGGGGATGGAGACCCAGTACTTC.

This sequence joins TRBV4-1 and TRBJ1-5; 9 bases are a match to TRBD1. Germline CDR1 and CDR2: MGHRA and YSYEKL. The CDR3 is made up of 16 amino acids. Trimming took 1 base from V and 7 from J; bases not matched to a gene: 8. The CDR3: CASSQAPVDRGQPQHF. The CDR3 region has the DNA TGCGCCAGCAGCCAAGCCCCGGTGGACAGGGGCCAGCCCCAGCATTTT.

This rearrangement joins TRBV5-1 to TRBJ1-1; D is ambiguous. Trimming stripped 5 bases from V and 2 bases from J, with 16 bases between. The CDR3 is 15 amino acids. The germline V gene has CDR1 SGHRS and CDR2 YFSETQ. DNA for the CDR3: TGCGCCAGCAGTCCCGAGTTCCGGGAAAACACTGAAGCTTTCTTT. The encoded protein is CASSPEFRENTEAFF.

The DNA of the CDR3 is TGTGCCAGCAGCTTCCCCGCCAGGGGGTCTGGCTATGGCTACACCTTC. Its protein product is CASSFPARGSGYGYTF. The rearrangement links TRBV7-3 to TRBJ1-2; TRBD1 matches at 7 bases. Germline trimming cut 3 bases from V and 4 bases from J; bases unmatched to any gene: 11. Germline CDR1 is SGHTA and CDR2 is FQGTGA. This CDR3 has 16 residues. Drawing the rest from reference TRBV7-3 and TRBJ1-2, the complete variable domain is GAGVSQTPSNKVTEKGKYVELRCDPISGHTALYWYRQSLGQGPEFLIYFQGTGAADDSGLPNDRFFAVRPEGSVSTLKIQRTERGDSAVYLCASSFPARGSGYGYTFGSGTRLTVV.

This chain joins TRBV7-9 and TRBJ2-2; a weak D match, TRBD1 (5 bases). There are 15 residues in the CDR3. V lost 4 bases to trimming and J lost 1 base, with 10 bases between them. The germline V gene encodes CDR1 SEHNR and CDR2 FQNEAQ (reference sequence). CDR3 DNA sequence: TGTGCCAGCAGCTCCCCCAGGGAGAACACCGGGGAGCTGTTTTTT. The encoded protein is CASSSPRENTGELFF.

The chain joins TRBV4-2 to TRBJ1-5; a weak D match, TRBD1 (5 bases). The CDR3 is made up of 15 amino acids. Germline-derived CDR1 and CDR2 are LGHNA and YNFKEQ. Trimming removed 0 bases from V and 7 bases from J, with 13 bases in between. DNA for the CDR3: TGTGCCAGCAGCCAAGATAGGGGAACAGGACAGCCCCAGCATTTT. Its protein is CASSQDRGTGQPQHF.

This chain connects TRBV19 to TRBJ2-1; tentatively, D is TRBD1 (6 bases). The ends were cut back, 2 bases at V and 8 bases at J, with 10 bases in the middle. The CDR3 sequence is 13 residues long. Germline values: CDR1 LNHDA, CDR2 SQIVND (reference sequence). The CDR3 bases are TGTGCCAGTAGTATAAACAGGGTCGATGAGCAGTTCTTC. It specifies CASSINRVDEQFF. Based on the CDR3 plus reference TRBV19 and TRBJ2-1, the full variable domain is DGGITQSPKYLFRKEGQNVTLSCEQNLNHDAMYWYRQDPGQGLRLIYYSQIVNDFQKGDIAEGYSVSREKKESFPLTVTSAQKNPTAFYLCASSINRVDEQFFGPGTRLTVL.

This chain uses TRBV4-1 with TRBJ2-7, with 10 bases that match TRBD1. Germline V gene data show CDR1 as MGHRA and CDR2 as YSYEKL. The CDR3 contains 15 residues. The junction had 2 bases not matched to a gene; V was cut back by 1 base and J by 2 bases. This CDR3 reads CASSQAGTGAYEQYF. CDR3 in DNA: TGCGCCAGCAGCCAAGCCGGGACAGGGGCCTACGAGCAGTACTTC.

The gene calls are TRBV6-5 and TRBJ2-3, with 7 bases that match TRBD2. With V trimmed by 6 bases and J by 3 bases, 6 bases remained unmatched. The CDR3 is 14 amino acids. Looked up from germline, CDR1 is MNHEY and CDR2 is SVGAGI. The CDR3 sequence: CASRLPGGTDTQYF. For the CDR3, the DNA is TGTGCCAGCAGACTCCCCGGGGGGACAGATACGCAGTATTTT.

The chain recombines TRBV25-1 with TRBJ1-1, with TRBD1 identical over 12 bases. J lost 8 bases, V lost 9 bases, and 10 bases had no gene match. This CDR3 spans 14 amino acids. CDR1 MGHDK and CDR2 SYGVNS come from the germline V gene. The CDR3 DNA follows: TGTGCCAGTGTTAAGGGACAGGGGGCTTGGGAAGCTTTCTTT. This translates into CASVKGQGAWEAFF.

This chain uses TRBV5-5 with TRBJ2-7; 7 bases are shared with TRBD1. J gave up 2 bases and V 1 base, and 3 bases lay outside the gene matches. Per germline, CDR1 SGHKS and CDR2 YYEKEE (reference sequence). The CDR3 is 14 residues long. CDR3 residues: CASSLTGVAYEQYF. The CDR3 nucleotides are TGTGCCAGCAGCTTGACAGGGGTAGCCTACGAGCAGTACTTC.

V is TRBV7-3 and J is TRBJ2-1, with a possible D match to TRBD1 (6 bases). This CDR3 spans 16 amino acids. Germline V gives CDR1 SGHTA, CDR2 FQGTGA. Deletions cut 1 base from V and 4 bases from J, with 14 bases between. The CDR3 is CASSLNPPGDYNEQFF. In nucleotides, the CDR3 is TGTGCCAGCAGCTTAAATCCCCCAGGGGATTACAATGAGCAGTTCTTC.

This sequence joins TRBV18 and TRBJ1-3; D not certain. V was trimmed by 2 bases and J by 0 bases, leaving 14 bases between them. Germline assignment: CDR1 KGHSH and CDR2 LQKENI. The CDR3 runs to 17 residues. CDR3 nucleotide sequence: TGTGCCAGCTCACCAGACGGAGGAGCGAGCTCTGGAAACACCATATATTTT. Its translation: CASSPDGGASSGNTIYF.

The chain is built from TRBV10-2 and TRBJ2-7, with unresolved D. V shed 6 bases and J shed 2 bases, with 8 bases lying between them. Germline V gene data show CDR1 as WSHSY and CDR2 as SAAADI. There are 12 residues in the CDR3. The CDR3: CASSPQTYEQYF. CDR3 DNA: TGCGCCAGCAGCCCCCAGACCTACGAGCAGTACTTC.

The CDR3 spells CASSADRLANIQYF. CDR3 bases: TGTGCCAGCAGCGCGGACAGGCTTGCGAACATTCAGTACTTC. The rearrangement joins TRBV9 to TRBJ2-4; TRBD1 matches at 7 bases. This CDR3 spans 14 amino acids. The germline V gene encodes CDR1 SGDLS and CDR2 YYNGEE. Losses at the gene ends were 3 bases for V and 7 bases for J; bases not matched to a gene: 7.